This TCR beta chain stems from a study of blood T cell repertoires in COVID-19. Study background: The United States, Italy and Spain supplied acute and convalescent COVID-19 samples. Sources were T cells, B-cell-depleted T cells, or PBMCs; the material itself was cDNA or gDNA.

Original data processing: Counts of nucleated cells, estimated from reference gene primer amplification, were obtained. TCRdb's copy holds only in-frame clones and misses some; the assay was immunoSEQ multiplex PCR. Clone size and V and J calls were adopted from that table, with D and trimming inferred from the DNA. The sample shows around 200,000 clones, 86% of them seen only once. Trimming cost V 6 bases and J 2 bases, with 10 bases left between them. Looked up from germline, CDR1 is SNHLY and CDR2 is FYNNEI. This CDR3 comprises 13 residues. Sequencing used peripheral blood. This TCR came from a man in his 70s with acute or convalescent COVID-19. The chain uses TRBV2 and TRBJ1-1; D possibly corresponds to TRBD1 (5 bases). In DNA, the CDR3 is TGTGCCAGCAGCCTTGACAGCAACACTGAAGCTTTCTTT. This sequence encodes CASSLDSNTEAFF.